Below, 32 T cell receptor beta chains from the same sample are listed, as sequenced in a study of beta chain features in type 1 diabetes. The whole isolated RNA underwent reverse transcription, so sequencing captured expressed TCRB transcripts. Sequencing was performed with immunoSEQ multiplex PCR; in TCRdb, only in-frame clones are kept and a portion is missing. The table includes about 900,000 clones, roughly 15% detected once. Specimen: naive CD4+ T cells from blood. Receptors were obtained from a woman under 30 in good health.

The genes are TRBV7-2 and TRBJ2-3, with a weak D call TRBD2 (5 bases). The CDR3 is made up of 13 amino acids. V was cut by 5 bases and J by 4 bases, with 10 bases left in between. Germline values: CDR1 SGHTA, CDR2 FQGNSA. As DNA, the CDR3 is TGTGCCAGCAGCCCGGAGGTAGCAGATACGCAGTATTTT. Its translation is CASSPEVADTQYF.

The rearrangement joins TRBV29-1 to TRBJ2-5; the D is unclear. The germline V gene encodes CDR1 SQVTM and CDR2 ANQGSEA. Trimming cost V 5 bases and J 0 bases, with 10 bases left between them. The CDR3 extends over 13 amino acids. Here the CDR3 reads CSVSAAYQETQYF. CDR3 DNA sequence: TGCAGCGTTTCTGCGGCGTACCAAGAGACCCAGTACTTC.

This clone was counted only a few times. The V and J genes are TRBV7-2 and TRBJ2-7; D could derive from TRBD1 or TRBD2 (7 bases each). V was shortened by 4 bases and J by 5 bases, with 18 bases between the two germline ends. The germline V gene encodes CDR1 SGHTA and CDR2 FQGNSA. This CDR3 is 15 amino acids long. The CDR3 region is CASSSQTGRGNEQYF. CDR3 bases: TGTGCCAGCAGCTCGCAGACAGGGAGGGGAAACGAGCAGTACTTC.

In this sample, this clone turned up a few times. The rearrangement uses TRBV2 and TRBJ2-5; TRBD2 might be the D (5 bases). Germline V gives CDR1 SNHLY, CDR2 FYNNEI. The length of the CDR3 is 14 residues. V gave up 3 bases and J gave up 2 bases, with 10 bases separating them. The CDR3 DNA is TGTGCCAGCAGTGAGAGTGGAGGACAAGAGACCCAGTACTTC. It codes for CASSESGGQETQYF.

The chain has TRBV5-4 and TRBJ1-3, with D possibly TRBD1 on 6 matching bases. CDR1 is SGHNT and CDR2 is YYREEE in the germline V gene (reference sequence). The CDR3 extends over 15 amino acids. Trimming took 3 bases from V and 0 from J, leaving 10 bases between them. CDR3 bases: TGTGCCAGCAGCTCAAAGACAGGCTCTGGAAACACCATATATTTT. Its protein product is CASSSKTGSGNTIYF.

The table lists this clone with a few counts. The CDR3, as DNA: TGTGCCAGCAGTTTATCAGCGCAGAGCTCCTACAATGAGCAGTTCTTC. Amino acids: CASSLSAQSSYNEQFF. V usage is TRBV28 and J usage is TRBJ2-1; D unclear. This CDR3 spans 16 amino acids. Germline lookup yields CDR1 MDHEN and CDR2 SYDVKM. Trimming shortened V by 1 base and J by 0 bases, and 10 bases separated the two germline ends.

This sequence joins TRBV7-9 and TRBJ2-7, with a weak D call TRBD2 (6 bases). In germline, CDR1 is SEHNR, CDR2 FQNEAQ (reference sequence). CDR3 length equals 13 residues. V shed 5 bases and J shed 0 bases, with 8 bases lying between them. CDR3 in DNA: TGTGCCAGCAGCCGGGGGAGCTCCTACGAGCAGTACTTC. It encodes CASSRGSSYEQYF.

The rearrangement joins TRBV18 to TRBJ1-1, with a possible D match to TRBD1 (6 bases). CDR3 length: 14 amino acids. Per the germline V gene, CDR1 is KGHSH and CDR2 is LQKENI. V lost 5 bases, J lost 8 bases, and 18 bases lay in between. CDR3 region: CASSKTGKPDEAFF. The DNA of the CDR3 is TGTGCCAGCTCAAAAACAGGGAAGCCAGACGAAGCTTTCTTT.

There are a few counts of this clone. The same CDR3 can be traced to other DNA sequences in this sample. This chain connects TRBV28 to TRBJ2-3; perhaps D is TRBD1 or TRBD2 (5 bases each). In germline, CDR1 is MDHEN, CDR2 SYDVKM. The CDR3 spans 14 residues. Trimming took off 5 bases at V and 1 base at J, with 10 bases between the two ends. The CDR3 loop reads CASSLQGGTDTQYF. The CDR3 DNA reads TGTGCCAGCAGTCTTCAGGGAGGCACAGATACGCAGTATTTT.

This clone was picked up a small number of times. This chain links TRBV29-1 with TRBJ1-4; unclear D gene. The germline CDR1 and CDR2 sequences are SQVTM and ANQGSEA. The CDR3 runs to 14 residues. V gave up 3 bases and J gave up 4 bases, with 12 bases separating them. CDR3 amino acids: CSVEWEGNNEKLFF. The DNA for the CDR3 is TGCAGCGTTGAGTGGGAGGGTAATAATGAAAAACTGTTTTTT. The complete variable domain, with remaining parts taken from reference TRBV29-1 and TRBJ1-4, reads SAVISQKPSRDICQRGTSLTIQCQVDSQVTMMFWYRQQPGQSLTLIATANQGSEATYESGFVIDKFPISRPNLTFSTLTVSNMSPEDSSIYLCSVEWEGNNEKLFFGSGTQLSVL.

This rearrangement joins TRBV7-9 to TRBJ1-1, with TRBD1 matching 8 bases. After removal of 6 bases from V and 0 bases from J, the junction contained 9 bases not matched to a gene. The CDR3 spans 16 residues. Germline V CDR1 and CDR2: SEHNR, FQNEAQ (reference sequence). The CDR3 bases are TGTGCCAGCAGTCACGGACAGGGTATAATGAACACTGAAGCTTTCTTT. It encodes CASSHGQGIMNTEAFF.

This clone was seen a handful of times. The genes are TRBV7-2 and TRBJ2-7, with TRBD1 identical over 7 bases. In germline, CDR1 is SGHTA, CDR2 FQGNSA. CDR3 length equals 14 residues. The trim removed 5 bases at V and 2 bases at J, leaving 6 bases unmatched. For the CDR3, the DNA is TGTGCCAGCAGCCAACAGGGGACGGCCTACGAGCAGTACTTC. It encodes CASSQQGTAYEQYF.

The chain links TRBV5-4 to TRBJ2-1; 8 bases line up with TRBD1. CDR3 length equals 14 residues. With 2 bases clipped from V and 7 bases from J, the junction kept 5 bases outside the gene matches. Germline CDR1 SGHNT, CDR2 YYREEE (reference sequence). This CDR3 reads CASSFIQGANEQFF. CDR3 DNA: TGTGCCAGCAGCTTTATCCAGGGGGCGAATGAGCAGTTCTTC.

The genes are TRBV7-9 and TRBJ1-2; D may be TRBD1 (5 bases). The V end lost 3 bases, the J end lost 4 bases, and 15 bases lay between the germline ends. The germline V gene encodes CDR1 SEHNR and CDR2 FQNEAQ (reference sequence). The CDR3 spans 15 residues. The CDR3 loop is CASSFFSTAAYGYTF. The CDR3, as DNA: TGTGCCAGCAGCTTTTTCTCGACAGCAGCCTATGGCTACACCTTC. The full variable domain, completed using reference TRBV7-9 and TRBJ1-2, is DTGVSQNPRHKITKRGQNVTFRCDPISEHNRLYWYRQTLGQGPEFLTYFQNEAQLEKSRLLSDRFSAERPKGSFSTLEIQRTEQGDSAMYLCASSFFSTAAYGYTFGSGTRLTVV.

This clone has a single count. The CDR3 loop is CASSPLPGQGFYQPQHF. The CDR3 DNA reads TGTGCCAGCAGTCCGTTACCGGGACAGGGGTTCTATCAGCCCCAGCATTTT. The chain links TRBV7-8 to TRBJ1-5; 10 nucleotides line up with TRBD1. Losses at the gene ends were 6 bases for V and 5 bases for J; bases not matched to a gene: 13. From germline, CDR1 is SGHVS and CDR2 FQNEAQ. The CDR3 is 17 amino acids.

This clone was seen a few times. The chain combines TRBV11-2 with TRBJ2-7; possibly TRBD2 for D (6 bases). Germline assignment: CDR1 SGHAT and CDR2 FQNNGV. Trimming stripped 3 bases from V and 6 bases from J, with 12 bases between. The CDR3 runs to 13 residues. CDR3 nucleotides: TGTGCCAGCAGCTTTATGGGTAGCGGCGAGCAGTACTTC. Its protein product is CASSFMGSGEQYF.

This clone was observed a single time. The V gene is TRBV5-4, the J gene TRBJ2-1, with D possibly TRBD2 on 6 matching bases. Per germline, CDR1 SGHNT and CDR2 YYREEE (reference sequence). The CDR3 totals 13 residues. Trimming stripped 6 bases from V and 2 bases from J, with 9 bases between. CDR3 sequence (DNA): TGTGCCAGCACGCGGGACGCCTACAATGAGCAGTTCTTC. Translating gives CASTRDAYNEQFF.

There are a few counts of this clone. The chain uses TRBV7-2 and TRBJ2-7; no clear D. The germline V gene encodes CDR1 SGHTA and CDR2 FQGNSA. The V end lost 3 bases, the J end lost 0 bases, and 9 bases lay between the germline ends. This CDR3 contains 14 residues. The CDR3 loop is CASSFSHNSYEQYF. DNA of the CDR3: TGTGCCAGCAGCTTCAGTCATAACTCCTACGAGCAGTACTTC.

With regard to this clone: This sample includes further DNA sequences coding for the same CDR3. The V call is TRBV19, the J call TRBJ1-1; a weak D match, TRBD1 (6 bases). The CDR3 is 14 residues long. The ends were cut back, 3 bases at V and 1 base at J, with 9 bases in the middle. Germline CDR1 LNHDA, CDR2 SQIVND (reference sequence). This CDR3 is CASSIRGRNTEAFF. CDR3 in DNA: TGTGCCAGTAGTATCAGGGGTCGGAACACTGAAGCTTTCTTT.

This clone was recorded many times. The chain couples TRBV10-3 to TRBJ2-7, with 8 bases that match TRBD1. Per germline, CDR1 ENHRY and CDR2 SYGVKD. Unmatched junction bases numbered 6, after V lost 6 bases and J lost 2 bases. The CDR3 length is 14 residues. The DNA of the CDR3 is TGTGCCATCAGGATGGCGGGACAGGCCTACGAGCAGTACTTC. Residues: CAIRMAGQAYEQYF.

The rearrangement uses TRBV28 and TRBJ1-5; tentative D call: TRBD1 (5 bases). CDR3 length: 14 residues. Trimming took 6 bases from V and 2 from J, leaving 11 bases between them. Germline V gene data show CDR1 as MDHEN and CDR2 as SYDVKM. CDR3 in DNA: TGTGCCAGCAGCCGAGGGGAGGGCAATCAGCCCCAGCATTTT. This gives the protein CASSRGEGNQPQHF. The full variable domain, rest sourced from reference TRBV28 and TRBJ1-5, is DVKVTQSSRYLVKRTGEKVFLECVQDMDHENMFWYRQDPGLGLRLIYFSYDVKMKEKGDIPEGYSVSREKKERFSLILESASTNQTSMYLCASSRGEGNQPQHFGDGTRLSIL.

Remarks on this clone: The same CDR3 arises from other DNA sequences in this sample as well. The chain employs TRBV25-1 and TRBJ1-4; no clear D gene. The CDR3 runs 13 residues. The germline CDR1 and CDR2 sequences are MGHDK and SYGVNS. The V and J ends lost 3 bases and 8 bases respectively, with 10 bases between them. The CDR3 sequence is CASSEGGREKLFF. CDR3 coding DNA: TGTGCCAGCAGTGAGGGTGGCAGGGAAAAACTGTTTTTT.

The table lists this clone with a few counts. V is TRBV19 and J is TRBJ2-1; D is unresolved. The CDR3 contains 13 residues. Germline CDR1 and CDR2: LNHDA and SQIVND (reference sequence). V shed 4 bases and J shed 8 bases, with 12 bases lying between them. CDR3 coding DNA: TGTGCCAGTAGTACTAGTACGTTCTATGAGCAGTTCTTC. Translated, it gives CASSTSTFYEQFF.

The table lists this clone with a few counts. This chain links TRBV5-5 with TRBJ2-3; D gene unclear. Trimming took 0 bases from V and 6 from J, leaving 2 bases between them. The V gene's germline CDR1 is SGHKS and CDR2 YYEKEE (reference sequence). The CDR3 has 11 residues. Written as DNA, the CDR3 is TGTGCCAGCAGCTTGGCCGATACGCAGTATTTT. This encodes CASSLADTQYF.

The chain uses TRBV29-1 and TRBJ2-5; the D is unclear. The closer fit of TRBJ2-7 to the DNA end suggests the J call may be wrong. CDR1 is SQVTM, CDR2 ANQGSEA, per germline. The CDR3 extends over 15 amino acids. CDR3 residues: CSVEDPKLDSYEQYF. CDR3 coding DNA: TGCAGCGTTGAAGACCCTAAGTTAGATTCCTACGAGCAGTACTTC.

This clone has only a few counts. This chain links TRBV9 with TRBJ2-7; 9 bases match TRBD2. V lost 0 bases and J lost 3; bases outside the gene matches: 7. Germline V gene data show CDR1 as SGDLS and CDR2 as YYNGEE. CDR3 length: 16 amino acids. CDR3 nucleotides: TGTGCCAGCAGCGTAGGTCCGACTAGCGGTGACTACGAGCAGTACTTC. Translated: CASSVGPTSGDYEQYF.

The chain recombines TRBV4-3 with TRBJ2-1, with unresolved D. V dropped 0 bases and J dropped 5 bases, with 5 bases sitting between them. Germline loops: CDR1 LGHNA, CDR2 YSLEER. CDR3 length equals 13 residues. The CDR3 coding sequence is TGCGCCAGCAGCCAAGAGACCCACAATGAGCAGTTCTTC. It encodes CASSQETHNEQFF.

The chain is built from TRBV5-1 and TRBJ2-3; 9 bases match TRBD1. The J segment lost 4 bases and the V segment lost 4 bases, leaving 7 bases of the junction unmatched. Germline V gives CDR1 SGHRS, CDR2 YFSETQ. The CDR3 covers 15 residues. CDR3: CASSPGTGFSDTQYF. The CDR3 DNA reads TGCGCCAGCAGCCCGGGGACAGGGTTCTCAGATACGCAGTATTTT.

J is TRBJ2-3 and V is TRBV13; TRBD1 matches at 12 bases. J lost 6 bases, V lost 5 bases, and 3 bases had no gene match. Germline values: CDR1 PRHDT, CDR2 FYEKMQ (reference sequence). CDR3 length: 14 residues. CDR3 region: CASSRGQGADTQYF. In nucleotides, the CDR3 is TGTGCCAGCAGCCGGGGACAGGGGGCGGATACGCAGTATTTT. Drawing the rest from reference TRBV13 and TRBJ2-3, the complete variable domain is AAGVIQSPRHLIKEKRETATLKCYPIPRHDTVYWYQQGPGQDPQFLISFYEKMQSDKGSIPDRFSAQQFSDYHSELNMSSLELGDSALYFCASSRGQGADTQYFGPGTRLTVL.

The chain has TRBV11-2 and TRBJ2-4; TRBD1 is a possible D gene (6 bases). V lost 3 bases and J lost 6, with 15 bases in between. The CDR3 has 15 residues. CDR1 is SGHAT, CDR2 FQNNGV, per germline. The CDR3 loop reads CASSFVTGSGNIQYF. DNA for the CDR3: TGTGCCAGCAGCTTTGTCACAGGGAGTGGAAACATTCAGTACTTC.

In this sample, this clone turned up a few times. The chain uses TRBV9 and TRBJ2-7; possibly TRBD2 for D (5 bases). Germline values: CDR1 SGDLS, CDR2 YYNGEE. Deletions cut 0 bases from V and 0 bases from J, with 10 bases between. The CDR3 has 15 amino acids. CDR3 sequence reads: CASSVGSGSSYEQYF. CDR3 bases: TGTGCCAGCAGCGTAGGTTCGGGAAGCTCCTACGAGCAGTACTTC.

The sample holds a few counts of this clone. The chain is built from TRBV2 and TRBJ2-3; D not resolved. Germline V gene sequence: CDR1 SNHLY, CDR2 FYNNEI. There are 12 residues in the CDR3. Trimming removed 8 bases at V and 6 bases at J, with 12 bases between. CDR3 bases: TGTGCCAGCGCCGATTTCTGGGATACGCAGTATTTT. It yields the protein CASADFWDTQYF.